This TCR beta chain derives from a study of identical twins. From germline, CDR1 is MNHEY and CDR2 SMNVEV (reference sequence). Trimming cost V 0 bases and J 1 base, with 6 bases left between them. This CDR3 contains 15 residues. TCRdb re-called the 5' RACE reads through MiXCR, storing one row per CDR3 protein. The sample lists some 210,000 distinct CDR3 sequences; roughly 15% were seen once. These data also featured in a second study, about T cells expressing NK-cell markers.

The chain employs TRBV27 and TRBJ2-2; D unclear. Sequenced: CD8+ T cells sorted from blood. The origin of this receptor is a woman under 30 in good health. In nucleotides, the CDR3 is TGTGCCAGCAGTTTATCTCCACGGAACACCGGGGAGCTGTTTTTT. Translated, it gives CASSLSPRNTGELFF.